A selection of T cell receptor beta chains follows, all from one sample in a study of CD8 T cells in Susac syndrome. TCRdb re-called the immunoSEQ multiplex PCR reads through MiXCR, storing one row per CDR3 protein. The table includes tens of thousands of distinct CDR3 sequences, just over 90% detected once. The sample comprised CD4+ T cells from PBMCs. These receptor sequences come from a human donor with Susac syndrome. Each CDR3 is given with its conserved first and last residue. The order of the fields is J gene, D gene, V gene, clone size, CDR3 protein, CDR3 DNA. D genes are given only for firm matches. Only some rows state a clone size, as once, few, many or a class for expanded clones.

J gene: TRBJ2-1; D gene: NA; V gene: TRBV3-1; clone size: NA; CDR3 protein: CASSQKTGTWGSNEQFF; CDR3 DNA: TGTGCCAGCAGCCAAAAAACCGGGACTTGGGGGTCAAATGAGCAGTTCTTC
J gene: TRBJ1-5; D gene: NA; V gene: TRBV2; clone size: NA; CDR3 protein: CASTPGRDEPQHF; CDR3 DNA: TGTGCCAGCACCCCTGGAAGGGACGAGCCCCAGCATTTT
J gene: TRBJ2-5; D gene: NA; V gene: TRBV28; clone size: NA; CDR3 protein: CASRPEGRRGETQYF; CDR3 DNA: TGTGCCAGCAGACCCGAGGGCAGGCGGGGAGAGACCCAGTACTTC
J gene: TRBJ2-7; D gene: NA; V gene: TRBV7-8; clone size: NA; CDR3 protein: CASSLRRGVYEQYF; CDR3 DNA: TGTGCCAGCAGCCTCAGGCGCGGGGTATACGAGCAGTACTTC
J gene: TRBJ2-7; D gene: TRBD1; V gene: TRBV20-1; clone size: NA; CDR3 protein: CSVAGTGAYEQYF; CDR3 DNA: TGCAGTGTTGCAGGGACAGGGGCCTACGAGCAGTACTTC
J gene: TRBJ2-7; D gene: TRBD2; V gene: TRBV6-6; clone size: NA; CDR3 protein: CASSSGGPTYEQYF; CDR3 DNA: TGTGCCAGCTCTAGCGGGGGTCCCACCTACGAGCAGTACTTC
J gene: TRBJ2-7; D gene: NA; V gene: TRBV14; clone size: NA; CDR3 protein: CASSADRTRWGYEQYF; CDR3 DNA: TGTGCCAGCAGCGCTGACCGAACACGCTGGGGTTACGAGCAGTACTTC
J gene: TRBJ2-7; D gene: NA; V gene: TRBV20-1; clone size: NA; CDR3 protein: CSARDLGRTTYEQYF; CDR3 DNA: TGCAGTGCTAGAGATTTGGGCAGGACTACCTACGAGCAGTACTTC
J gene: TRBJ1-2; D gene: TRBD1; V gene: TRBV28; clone size: NA; CDR3 protein: CASSSTGTGGGGYTF; CDR3 DNA: TGTGCCAGCAGTTCGACCGGGACAGGGGGCGGCGGCTACACCTTC
J gene: TRBJ2-5; D gene: TRBD2; V gene: TRBV6-5; clone size: NA; CDR3 protein: CASRPGGAETQYF; CDR3 DNA: TGTGCCAGCAGACCCGGGGGGGCAGAGACCCAGTACTTC
J gene: TRBJ2-1; D gene: NA; V gene: TRBV2; clone size: NA; CDR3 protein: CASSGGYEQFF; CDR3 DNA: TGTGCCAGCAGCGGTGGCTATGAGCAGTTCTTC
J gene: TRBJ2-3; D gene: TRBD2; V gene: TRBV20-1; clone size: NA; CDR3 protein: CSVLAGGPDTQYF; CDR3 DNA: TGCAGTGTACTAGCGGGGGGGCCAGATACGCAGTATTTT
J gene: TRBJ2-6; D gene: NA; V gene: TRBV19; clone size: NA; CDR3 protein: CASSSGKLSGANVLTF; CDR3 DNA: TGTGCCAGTAGTTCAGGGAAACTCTCTGGGGCCAACGTCCTGACTTTC
J gene: TRBJ2-6; D gene: NA; V gene: TRBV19; clone size: NA; CDR3 protein: CASSTYKGPSSGANVLTF; CDR3 DNA: TGTGCCAGTAGTACCTACAAGGGTCCCAGCTCTGGGGCCAACGTCCTGACTTTC
J gene: TRBJ1-2; D gene: NA; V gene: TRBV11-2; clone size: NA; CDR3 protein: CASSSPRPGPAGYTF; CDR3 DNA: TGTGCCAGCAGCTCCCCCCGCCCAGGACCCGCTGGCTACACCTTC
J gene: TRBJ2-7; D gene: NA; V gene: TRBV19; clone size: NA; CDR3 protein: CASMGRERNEQYF; CDR3 DNA: TGTGCCAGTATGGGGCGGGAACGCAACGAGCAGTACTTC
J gene: TRBJ1-4; D gene: NA; V gene: TRBV7-2; clone size: NA; CDR3 protein: CASSYGGGREKLFF; CDR3 DNA: TGTGCCAGCAGCTATGGTGGGGGAAGGGAAAAACTGTTTTTT
J gene: TRBJ2-4; D gene: NA; V gene: TRBV6-2/TRBV6-3; clone size: once; CDR3 protein: CASSSLRGDKNIQYF; CDR3 DNA: TGTGCCAGCAGTTCCCTCAGGGGAGACAAAAACATTCAGTACTTC
J gene: TRBJ1-1; D gene: TRBD1; V gene: TRBV29-1; clone size: NA; CDR3 protein: CSATTGTNTEAFF; CDR3 DNA: TGCAGCGCCACGACAGGGACGAACACTGAAGCTTTCTTT
J gene: TRBJ1-1; D gene: NA; V gene: TRBV11-1; clone size: NA; CDR3 protein: CASSSRVGGGTEAFF; CDR3 DNA: TGTGCCAGCAGCAGCCGGGTTGGGGGTGGGACTGAAGCTTTCTTT
J gene: TRBJ2-3; D gene: NA; V gene: TRBV11-1; clone size: NA; CDR3 protein: CASSLGNTDTQYF; CDR3 DNA: TGTGCCAGCAGCTTAGGGAACACAGATACGCAGTATTTT
J gene: TRBJ2-7; D gene: NA; V gene: TRBV20-1; clone size: NA; CDR3 protein: CSASIRDYEQYF; CDR3 DNA: TGCAGTGCTAGTATCCGGGACTACGAGCAGTACTTC
J gene: TRBJ2-7; D gene: NA; V gene: TRBV7-2; clone size: NA; CDR3 protein: CASSPQGYQDEQYF; CDR3 DNA: TGTGCCAGCAGCCCGCAGGGGTACCAGGACGAGCAGTACTTC